A selection of T cell receptor beta chains follows, all from one sample in a study of regulatory T cells in long-lasting Graves disease. Using its own MiXCR run on the multiplex PCR reads, TCRdb lists one record per CDR3 protein. The table shows fewer than 500,000 distinct CDR3 sequences, with 15% to 20% occurring only once. These same records also appear under a second study, on T cells in Graves' hyperthyroidism and ophthalmopathy.

Specimen: peripheral blood mononuclear cells (PBMCs), collected at new diagnosis, from a patient treated with antithyroid drugs. The receptors here all came from a man aged 35-49 years with Graves disease. Each CDR3 is given without its conserved first and last residue.

cdr3_length	v_call	cdr3_aa
14	TRBV7-2	ASSLIPGAPYNEQF
16	TRBV5-1	ASSLGRSLGGTNEKLF
12	TRBV5-4	ASSPWGHLYEQY
12	TRBV5-1	ASSLLGLADEQY
13	TRBV11-2	ASSSIGQRIYGYT
13	TRBV4-1	ASSQRLAGVYEQY
11	TRBV7-9	ASSLLTGREQY
13	TRBV29-1	SVVGGRARNYEQY
12	TRBV28	ASSLSDPPYEQY
14	TRBV7-2	ASSLVRGGSKFEQY
13	TRBV14	ASSQEGLVNGELF
14	TRBV2	ASSEAKGLSTDTQY
12	TRBV2	ASRGTTSPYEQY
12	TRBV10-3	AVQGGGMGYEQY
10	TRBV6-1	ANGGGNQPQH
13	TRBV30	AWSVLGVPGNTIY
13	TRBV13	ASSLVLRQQETQY
12	TRBV6-9	ASSYGRRYEKLF
13	TRBV6-1	ASRKPGQGTDTQY
12	TRBV27	ASRRQGNNYGYT
14	TRBV18	ASSLGQVANTGELF
10	TRBV20-1	SAREDRVEQF
14	TRBV3-1	ASSLLAGRGTDTQY
11	TRBV3-1	ASSQEQGGELF
11	TRBV3-1	ASSQDSNQPQH
10	TRBV29-1	SVGGGSNGYT
12	TRBV25-1	ASSETGGNTEAF
10	TRBV5-1	ASSRPGNEQF
13	TRBV12-3/TRBV12-4	ASSSGLAGGETQY
13	TRBV6-2/TRBV6-3	ASRAWTSARNEQF
14	TRBV5-1	ASSLQGYVPASEAF
9	TRBV30	AWRSENIQY
12	TRBV11-1	ASSLDEVRETQY
12	TRBV2	ASSDRGRRETQY
14	TRBV24-1	ATSDFGGSAYNEQF
9	TRBV7-2	ASSATGFQY
12	TRBV6-5	ASSYSRDGTEAF
13	TRBV6-2/TRBV6-3	ASSYPSGRAYEQY
12	TRBV3-1	ASTPQGRDYEQY